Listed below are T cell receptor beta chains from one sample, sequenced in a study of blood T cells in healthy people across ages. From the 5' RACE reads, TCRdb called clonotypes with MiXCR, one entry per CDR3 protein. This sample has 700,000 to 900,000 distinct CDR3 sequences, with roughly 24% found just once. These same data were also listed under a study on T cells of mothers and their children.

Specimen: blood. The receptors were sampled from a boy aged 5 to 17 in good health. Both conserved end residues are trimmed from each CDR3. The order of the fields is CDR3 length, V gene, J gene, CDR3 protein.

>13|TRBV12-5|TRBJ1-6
ASGLIAGGNSPLH
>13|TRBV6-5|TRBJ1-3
ASSPGLYSGNTIY
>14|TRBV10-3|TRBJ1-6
AISESRGLMNSPLH
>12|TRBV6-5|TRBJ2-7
ASRTSGGAGEQY
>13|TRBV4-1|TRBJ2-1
ASSPASDPYNEQF
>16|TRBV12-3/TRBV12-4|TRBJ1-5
ASSPGQGVYTLNQPQH
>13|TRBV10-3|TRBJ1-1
AISNIQDMNTEAF
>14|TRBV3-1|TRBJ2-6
ASSPGRGLGANVLT
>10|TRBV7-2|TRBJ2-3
ASSTRGPPEY
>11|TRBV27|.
ASSFTGVGEQY
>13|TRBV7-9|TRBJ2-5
ASSLPTGGPETQY
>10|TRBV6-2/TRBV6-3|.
ASSYSRGEQF
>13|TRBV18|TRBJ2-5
ASSPPNRGPETQY